This TCR beta chain derives from a study of long-term antiretroviral therapy in people with HIV (dated by TCRdb to about 2022). Notes on the research overall: Collection of the earliest samples took place about a decade ahead of the 2015 WHO recommendation for immediate ART, at a time when ART was typically delayed until CD4 counts fell. Whether ART initiation and durable HIV suppression were associated with changes in peripheral blood TRB repertoire composition and diversity was tested in a retrospective serial study. A total of around 200 cryopreserved PBMC samples were contributed to the cohort by 30 adults with confirmed HIV infection, with samples collected serially over a mean of roughly six years (range 1-12). Of the 30 to 35 participants with HIV, about a dozen were female. No cross-contamination during QIAcube processing turned up in test extractions that ran a monoclonal T-cell line alongside 30 to 40 polyclonal samples.

Inclusion was restricted to participants for whom at least one PBMC sample before ART initiation and at least two post-ART samples were available. All participants with HIV were treated in the United States of America. Before DNA extraction, cryopreserved samples of about 1-10 million PBMC were thawed and washed. At the time of the earliest PBMC sample for each participant with HIV, ages ranged from roughly 20 to 54 years. PBMC samples were contributed by each participant from 1-4 timepoints before ART initiation and 2-8 timepoints after ART initiation, with a median of 7 samples. Serial HIV viral load, CD4+ T-cell count, ART history and demographic data were obtained for every participant. Genomic DNA was extracted from unsorted PBMC with a Qiagen kit on a QIAcube, with processing performed in batches of 12 samples. Overall results and qualifications from the work: Inferences about post-ART repertoire changes are limited because no data were available on ART adherence, viral resistance or therapy changes. Since PBMC availability was limited, sequencing covered only the TCR beta chain, with no alpha chain pairing. ART initiation was associated with a significant increase in TRB diversity, but diversity stayed significantly below transplant donor controls even after long-term ART. HIV repertoires had narrower CDR3 length ranges than controls, and the network structure suggested an antigen-experienced repertoire that shifted only slightly toward naive after ART. The samples span the years 2004 to 2017, and the ART regimens used at that time may not be as effective as current regimens. Because cell numbers in pre-ART samples were limited, unsorted PBMC were profiled instead of sorted CD4+ and CD8+ T cells. The repertoire was dominated across all time points by expanded TRB clones identified before ART initiation, although this dominance was seen to fluctuate and to decrease in many PLHIV after ART.

A few counts support this clone. Which antigen it targets is not known. No quality values exist for individual bases; no much larger clone is one base distant. The immunoSEQ hsTCRB v3.0 assay was used at survey level resolution to sequence the TRB variable region. The target sequencing depth for TRB was about 40,000-55,000 T-cell genomes per sample. Pooled TRB libraries were sequenced on an Illumina MiSeq with a v3 150-cycle kit. In the source study's methods: Repertoire analysis ran in R within a reproducible Nextflow workflow covering QC, data transformation and analysis. LymphoSeq2, an R package for exploring AIRR-Seq data, was used to implement custom analyses. A handful of samples yielding fewer than 5000 total TRB sequences were excluded, leaving 188 analyzed HIV repertoires. Among the approximately 190 HIV repertoires that were kept, around 59 were collected before ART initiation and over 120 were collected after ART initiation. Each repertoire was downsampled to 5000 TRB nucleotide sequences, and summary statistics were averaged across 100 downsampling iterations. The analysis kept only TRB sequences whose CDR3 regions were at least seven amino acids long. Diversity was assessed using a clonality score derived from Shannon entropy and using the Gini coefficient. In the repertoire networks, any two of the top 5000 CDR3 amino acid sequences were linked whenever the two sequences differed by an edit distance of one. For TRB CDR3 amino acid sequences, antigen specificity groups and MHC restriction were predicted with GLIPH2. CDR3 amino acid sequences were matched against VDJdb and McPAS-TCR to flag known CMV, EBV, HIV or tissue antigen associations. Pre-ART, post-ART and control groups were compared with Wilcoxon signed-rank tests and Holm-Bonferroni correction. In its TCRdb copy, this immuneACCESS table keeps in-frame sequences only and misses some clones. Where compared with another copy, unresolved V genes explain less than half of these, and the others have no known cause. The V and J calls and clone size come from that table; D and trimming were worked out from the DNA. The sample profile shows about 33,000 clones; about three quarters of them were found once. Jointly, the top ten make up roughly 7.1% of the sample.

For this chain, trimming is 8 bases at the V end and 6 bases at the J end, and the number of junction bases without a gene match is 7. The CDR3 goes from the cysteine to the phenylalanine over 14 residues. Only the CDR3 DNA is retained, 42 bases long and in frame from the first base. Via the germline V gene, CDR1 is SGHDN and CDR2 FVKESK. Recombination joined TRBV14 with TRBJ1-6; 7 of the junction bases match TRBD1. The receptor was isolated from a woman aged 45-65 years with HIV. Specimen: unsorted PBMCs, collected 2 years after starting antiretroviral therapy. The CDR3 protein: CASCRQGSNSPLHF. In nucleotide form, the sequence is TGTGCCAGCTGTCGACAGGGAAGTAATTCACCCCTCCACTTT.